A selection of T cell receptor beta chains follows, all from one sample in a study of T-cell reconstitution after alpha-beta-depleted transplantation in children. TCRdb ran MiXCR on the PCR reads and lists one entry per CDR3 protein. The sample consists of about a million distinct CDR3 sequences, about 31% of them appearing once. The source material was PBMCs, mostly from graft donor cells, sampled 360 days after TCRalphabeta/CD19-depleted stem cell transplant. Receptor source: a boy in the first two years of life who had a stem cell transplant for SCID, so the T cells may come from the graft donor. Each CDR3 is given with its conserved first and last residue. Fields, in order: clone size, J gene, V gene, D gene, CDR3 DNA, CDR3 protein. D genes are given only for firm matches. Expanded clones are given a class, and other clones once, few, many or no size at all.

>.|TRBJ2-2|TRBV5-1|TRBD1
TGCGCCAGCAGTAACCGGGACAGCAACACCGGGGAGCTGTTTTTT
CASSNRDSNTGELFF
>many|TRBJ2-1|TRBV12-3/TRBV12-4|.
TGTGCCAGCAGTGGTGACTGGATCAATGAACAGTTCTTC
CASSGDWINEQFF
>.|TRBJ2-3|TRBV28|.
TGTGCCAGCAGCCCCGGCGTGGACAGAAAATACACAGATACGCAGTATTTT
CASSPGVDRKYTDTQYF
>few|TRBJ2-5|TRBV3-1|.
TGTGCCAGCAGCCAAGGGTGGGGGGTAGAGACCCAGTACTTC
CASSQGWGVETQYF
>.|TRBJ1-2|TRBV11-2|.
TGTGCCAGCAGCCTCTTTTTGGGGGAGGATGGCTACACCTTC
CASSLFLGEDGYTF
>.|TRBJ2-1|TRBV20-1|TRBD2
TGCAGTGCGGGACTAGCGGGGTACAATGAGCAGTTCTTC
CSAGLAGYNEQFF
>.|TRBJ2-2|TRBV7-2|.
TGTGCCAGCAGCCCCCACTCAACTTACACCGGGGAGCTGTTTTTT
CASSPHSTYTGELFF
>.|TRBJ2-3|TRBV12-3/TRBV12-4|.
TGTGCCAGCAGACTTACAGTAGATGCGCAGTATTTT
CASRLTVDAQYF
>.|TRBJ1-2|TRBV28|TRBD1
TGTGCCAGTATCACAGGGGGCGAATCCGAAGGCTACACCTTC
CASITGGESEGYTF
>many|TRBJ2-1|TRBV5-1|.
TGTGCCAGCAGCCTGGCCGGGAGTGAGCAGTTCTTC
CASSLAGSEQFF
>.|TRBJ2-1|TRBV4-2|.
TGTGCCAGCAGCCACAGGGATAACAATGAGCAGTTCTTC
CASSHRDNNEQFF
>few|TRBJ2-7|TRBV28|TRBD2
TGTGCCAGCAGTATACTCCCGGGACTAGCGGGGCCCGAGCAGTACTTC
CASSILPGLAGPEQYF
>few|TRBJ2-2|TRBV7-3|.
TGTGCCAGCAGCTTAATCCCCGGGCGAGCGAACACCGGGGAGCTGTTTTTT
CASSLIPGRANTGELFF
>.|TRBJ2-3|TRBV12-3/TRBV12-4|.
TGTGCCAGCAGTTCGACTGCCGGGACCGACACCACAGATACGCAGTATTTT
CASSSTAGTDTTDTQYF
>.|TRBJ2-5|TRBV5-1|.
TGCGCCAGCAGTGCGAACGGCCAAGAGACCCAGTACTTC
CASSANGQETQYF
>.|TRBJ2-5|TRBV7-6|.
TGTGCCAGCAGCTTAGCGTCCGCTTCAGGGCCCCAAGAGACCCAGTACTTC
CASSLASASGPQETQYF
>.|TRBJ2-7|TRBV7-9|.
TGTGCCAGCAGCCCGGGACTCTCGACCTCCTACGAGCAGTACTTC
CASSPGLSTSYEQYF
>.|TRBJ1-1|TRBV7-9|.
TGTGCCAGCAGCTTAGTGGAGGGGGACGCTTTCTTT
CASSLVEGDAFF
>few|TRBJ2-7|TRBV15|.
TGTGCCACCAGCAGAGCTAGACAGGATCCTCCCTACGAGCAGTACTTC
CATSRARQDPPYEQYF
>.|TRBJ2-7|TRBV20-1|.
TGCAGTGCTATGGACATTCTCCTAGCCTACGAGCAGTACTTC
CSAMDILLAYEQYF
>once|TRBJ2-5|TRBV11-3|TRBD1
TGTGCCAGCAGCCCGGGGACAGCGAGAAAAGAGACCCAGTACTTC
CASSPGTARKETQYF
>.|TRBJ2-1|TRBV28|TRBD2
TGTGCCAGCAGTTTCTCTCCCGGACTAGCGGGGGGGAAGCAGTTCTTC
CASSFSPGLAGGKQFF
>few|TRBJ1-1|TRBV5-5|.
TGTGCCAGCAGCACTCCGGGGGGATGGACTGAAGCTTTCTTT
CASSTPGGWTEAFF
>many|TRBJ2-2|TRBV4-1|.
TGCGCCAGCAGCCAAGAAGCGGTCTTCACCGGGGAGCTGTTTTTT
CASSQEAVFTGELFF
>.|TRBJ1-1|TRBV10-3|.
TGTGCCATCAGTGTAAATATCAACGCTGAAGCTTTCTTT
CAISVNINAEAFF
>.|TRBJ2-7|TRBV7-9|.
TGTGCCAGCAGCCAGGGGAGCAGGCCTTACGAGCAGTACTTC
CASSQGSRPYEQYF
>.|TRBJ2-7|TRBV9|.
TGTGCCAGCAGCGTAGGCGGGCAGGCGACTACCTACGAGCAGTACTTC
CASSVGGQATTYEQYF
>.|TRBJ2-1|TRBV5-8|.
TGTGCCAGCAGCTTGCGGGGGCCTCTGTTCTACAATGAGCAGTTCTTC
CASSLRGPLFYNEQFF
>.|TRBJ2-5|TRBV7-8|TRBD2
TGTGCCAGCAGTCCCTACCACGGCACTAGCGGGGGGCGAGAGACCCAGTACTTC
CASSPYHGTSGGRETQYF
>many|TRBJ2-3|TRBV12-3/TRBV12-4|.
TGTGCCAGCAGTTTCGGGGATCCGGCAGATACGCAGTATTTT
CASSFGDPADTQYF
>.|TRBJ2-3|TRBV5-8|.
TGTGCCAGCAGCCGCGACCCGTCCCCAGATACGCAGTATTTT
CASSRDPSPDTQYF
>.|TRBJ2-3|TRBV20-1|.
TGCAGTGCATCCGGGACCCCCCCGACAGATACGCAGTATTTT
CSASGTPPTDTQYF
>many|TRBJ2-3|TRBV20-1|TRBD2
TGCAGTGCCGCGAGAAGCGGGGTTAGCACAGATACGCAGTATTTT
CSAARSGVSTDTQYF
>.|TRBJ2-5|TRBV5-1|.
TGCGCCAGCAGCTTGCGGGCGGGGCCGCCACAAGAGACCCAGTACTTC
CASSLRAGPPQETQYF
>.|TRBJ2-5|TRBV2|.
TGTGCCACTAGAGAGGGGGTTACCCCTCAAGAGACCCAGTACTTC
CATREGVTPQETQYF
>many|TRBJ2-7|TRBV7-2|.
TGTGCCAGCAGCTTTATGCTTTCAACCCGGCTTTACGAGCAGTACTTC
CASSFMLSTRLYEQYF
>.|TRBJ1-1|TRBV20-1|.
TGCAGTGCTAGAGCGGTTATGAACACTGAAGCTTTCTTT
CSARAVMNTEAFF
>few|TRBJ2-5|TRBV12-3/TRBV12-4|.
TGTGCCAGCAGTTTAACTCTTGAGACCCAGTACTTC
CASSLTLETQYF
>.|TRBJ2-3|TRBV27|.
TGTGCCAGCAGTCCCAGAGGGTTATCCCGCACAGATACGCAGTATTTT
CASSPRGLSRTDTQYF
>.|TRBJ2-1|TRBV6-2/TRBV6-3|.
TGTGCCAGCAGTTACCCGACCGGGGGAGGAATTCAGTTGTTGGACAATGAGCAGTTCTTC
CASSYPTGGGIQLLDNEQFF
>.|TRBJ2-2|TRBV20-1|.
TGCAGTGCTAGTCCGCTAGGGGGGAACACCGGGGAGCTGTTTTTT
CSASPLGGNTGELFF
>.|TRBJ2-1|TRBV20-1|.
TGCAGTGCTCTGGTGTGGGACGGGGCCCCGGGGGATGAGCAGTTCTTC
CSALVWDGAPGDEQFF
>.|TRBJ2-5|TRBV5-1|.
TGCGCCAGCAGCAAGACACTCATGCAAGAGACCCAGTACTTC
CASSKTLMQETQYF
>many|TRBJ1-2|TRBV28|.
TGTGCCAGCGCAGTGGGCAACTATGGCTACACCTTC
CASAVGNYGYTF
>.|TRBJ1-2|TRBV20-1|.
TGCAGTGCTGGGGGTAACGGTCCAACCCGGGACTATGGCTACACCTTC
CSAGGNGPTRDYGYTF
>.|TRBJ1-2|TRBV20-1|.
TGCAGTGCTAGAGTGAGGACAGCCAACTATGGCTACACCTTC
CSARVRTANYGYTF
>.|TRBJ1-1|TRBV5-5|.
TGTGCCAGCACCATGGGGCGGGACACTGAAGCTTTCTTT
CASTMGRDTEAFF
>.|TRBJ2-2|TRBV5-6|.
TGTGCCAGCATTCTACAGGGTGGCGAGGACACCGGGGAGCTGTTTTTT
CASILQGGEDTGELFF
>.|TRBJ2-3|TRBV14|.
TGTGCCAGCAGCCAAATGCCATGGGGTGGGTCGCAGTATTTT
CASSQMPWGGSQYF
>.|TRBJ1-1|TRBV12-3/TRBV12-4|TRBD1
TGTGCCAGCAGTTTATTGTCGGGACAGGAAGCTTTCTTT
CASSLLSGQEAFF
>many|TRBJ2-7|TRBV21-1|.
TGTGCCAGCAGCAAAGGAGACGGCTACTACGAGCAGTACTTC
CASSKGDGYYEQYF
>few|TRBJ2-3|TRBV10-3|.
TGTGCCATCAGAGACACAGATACGCAGTATTTT
CAIRDTDTQYF
>few|TRBJ1-5|TRBV4-1|.
TGCGCCAGCAGCCAAGAGGCAGGGCGCGGCCAGCCCCAGCATTTT
CASSQEAGRGQPQHF
>.|TRBJ2-1|TRBV5-1|.
TGCGCCAGCAGCTTGACGCCTACTATGCTCAATGAGCAGTTCTTC
CASSLTPTMLNEQFF
>.|TRBJ2-3|TRBV9|.
TGTGCCAGCAGCGCCGTCAGGGTGGATACGCAGTATTTT
CASSAVRVDTQYF
>.|TRBJ1-2|TRBV6-5|TRBD1
TGTGCCAGCAGTTACTCGACAGGGAATAAGGGCTACACCTTC
CASSYSTGNKGYTF
>.|TRBJ2-3|TRBV20-1|.
TGCAGTGCTCCTAGTTCCCTGGGTCCCCTAGATACGCAGTATTTT
CSAPSSLGPLDTQYF
>many|TRBJ2-7|TRBV11-2|TRBD2
TGTGCCAGCAGCTTAGTAGTAGCGGGGGGCCGCGAGCAGTACTTC
CASSLVVAGGREQYF
>.|TRBJ2-5|TRBV12-3/TRBV12-4|.
TGTGCTAGCCAGGCACCTAGTACGGAGACCCAGTACTTC
CASQAPSTETQYF
>few|TRBJ2-7|TRBV5-1|TRBD1
TGCGCCAGCAGCTTCGGGACAGAGCTCTACGAGCAGTACTTC
CASSFGTELYEQYF